This is a list of T cell receptor beta chains from one sample in a study of blood T cell repertoires in COVID-19. This table comes from immunoSEQ multiplex PCR, and its TCRdb copy is limited to in-frame clones, with some not included. The sample lists about 20,000 clones, 75% to 95% occurring once. The sequencing input was peripheral blood. These receptors were collected from a man aged 65 to 79 with active COVID-19. CDR3s include the opening cysteine and the closing phenylalanine or tryptophan. Fields, in order: D gene, J gene, V gene, clone size, CDR3 DNA, CDR3 protein. The D gene is left open where the match is weak. Only part of the rows carry a size: once, few, many, or a class if the clone is expanded.

TRBD1	TRBJ1-5	TRBV18	-	TGTGCCAGCTCACCACCCTCGGCAGGGGGGAATCAGCCCCAGCATTTT	CASSPPSAGGNQPQHF
-	TRBJ2-5	TRBV2	-	TGTGCCAGCAGTGAATACAGGGCCGAGACCCAGTACTTC	CASSEYRAETQYF
TRBD1	TRBJ1-5	TRBV2	-	TGTGCCAGCAGTCAGGCCGCGATTACAGGGGGACAGCCCCAGCATTTT	CASSQAAITGGQPQHF
-	TRBJ2-2	TRBV5-1	-	TGCGCCAGCAGCTTGACTCAGGGGAGCACCGGGGAGCTGTTTTTT	CASSLTQGSTGELFF
-	TRBJ1-1	TRBV5-1	-	TGCGCCAGCAGCGTACAGGGTAATACTGAAGCTTTCTTT	CASSVQGNTEAFF
TRBD2	TRBJ2-7	TRBV3-1/TRBV3-2	once	TGTGCCAGCAGCCACGGGACTAGCGGCTACGAGCAGTACTTC	CASSHGTSGYEQYF
TRBD2	TRBJ2-2	TRBV9	once	TGTGCCAGCAGCGTAGTAGGGGGACTAGCGGGATGGTCCACCGGGGAGCTGTTTTTT	CASSVVGGLAGWSTGELFF
TRBD1	TRBJ1-2	TRBV10-3	-	TGTGCCATCAGTGGTGGACAGGGGGCTAACTATGGCTACACCTTC	CAISGGQGANYGYTF
-	TRBJ1-5	TRBV19	-	TGTGCCAGTAGTATGTCTGGGGGGCAGCCCCAGCATTTT	CASSMSGGQPQHF
TRBD1	TRBJ1-3	TRBV4-1	-	TGCGCCAGCAGTCGACAGGGGTCTGGAAACACCATATATTTT	CASSRQGSGNTIYF
TRBD1	TRBJ1-3	TRBV4-1	-	TGCGCCAGCAGCTACCCAGGGGGCTCTGGAAACACCATATATTTT	CASSYPGGSGNTIYF
-	TRBJ2-1	TRBV7-7	once	TGTGCCAGCAGCTTGGGACGACTGGTGACAGGTCCCAATGAGCAGTTCTTC	CASSLGRLVTGPNEQFF
TRBD1	TRBJ1-3	TRBV6-5	-	TGTGCCAGCAGAGACAGGGGAGGAAACACCATATATTTT	CASRDRGGNTIYF
-	TRBJ1-6	TRBV6-1	once	TGTGCCAGCAGTGAAGCGCGGGTGAGGAATTCACCCCTCCACTTT	CASSEARVRNSPLHF
TRBD1	TRBJ1-4	TRBV2	-	TGTGCCAGCAGTGAAGGGTTGGACAGGAATAATGAAAAACTGTTTTTT	CASSEGLDRNNEKLFF
TRBD1	TRBJ2-2	TRBV4-2	-	TGTGCCAGCAGCCAAGATATGGGGGACAGTGACACCGGGGAGCTGTTTTTT	CASSQDMGDSDTGELFF
-	TRBJ2-6	TRBV5-1	-	TGCGCCAGCAGCATGGGAGAAGCTGGGGCCAACGTCCTGACTTTC	CASSMGEAGANVLTF
-	TRBJ2-5	TRBV5-4	-	TGTGCCAGCAGCCTGGACGGGAAGTACCAAGAGACCCAGTACTTC	CASSLDGKYQETQYF
TRBD1	TRBJ1-1	TRBV7-9	-	TGTGCCAGCAGCTCAAAACCTGACAGGGAGGCTGAAGCTTTCTTT	CASSSKPDREAEAFF
TRBD1	TRBJ1-2	TRBV29-1	once	TGCAGCGCTCCTGACAGGGTAGGGGGTACGGGCGGCTACACCTTC	CSAPDRVGGTGGYTF
-	TRBJ2-5	TRBV7-2	-	TGTGCCAGCAGCCCATCCCTCCTGGACAGTGCGGAGACCCAGTACTTC	CASSPSLLDSAETQYF
TRBD1	TRBJ1-2	TRBV2	-	TGTGCCAGCAGCATCGACAGGGTTGCCCCAGGCCGAGGCTACACCTTC	CASSIDRVAPGRGYTF
TRBD2	TRBJ2-1	TRBV12-3/TRBV12-4	-	TGTGCCAGCACCACTTTAGCGGGGGATGAGCCGTTCTTC	CASTTLAGDEPFF
TRBD2	TRBJ2-7	TRBV6-2/TRBV6-3	-	TGTGCCAGCAGTTATTACGGACTAGCCAGCGAGCAGTACTTC	CASSYYGLASEQYF
TRBD2	TRBJ2-7	TRBV10-3	-	TGTGCCATCAGTGAGCCGCCGGGACTACTTAACTTC	CAISEPPGLLNF
-	TRBJ2-5	TRBV10-3	-	TGTGCCATCAGCGGTGTGAGGGGGGAGACCCAGTACTTC	CAISGVRGETQYF
TRBD1	TRBJ2-1	TRBV12-3/TRBV12-4	-	TGTGCCAGCAGTTTTTCAGGGGGCAATGAGCAGTTCTTC	CASSFSGGNEQFF
TRBD1	TRBJ2-3	TRBV7-9	-	TGTGCCAGCAGCGGGACAGGGTCCACAGATACGCAGTATTTT	CASSGTGSTDTQYF
TRBD1	TRBJ1-4	TRBV5-1	-	TGCGCCAGCAGCTTGGGACAGGGGGATGAAAAACTGTTTTTT	CASSLGQGDEKLFF
-	TRBJ2-1	TRBV10-3	-	TGTGCCATCAGTGAGGGCACCTCCTACAATGAGCAGTTCTTC	CAISEGTSYNEQFF
TRBD1	TRBJ1-2	TRBV7-8	-	TGTGCCAGCAGCTTAGTTAGTAGGGGACAGGGGTATGGCTACACCTTC	CASSLVSRGQGYGYTF
TRBD1	TRBJ2-7	TRBV6-5	-	TGTGCCAGCAGCCCAACCGGGACAGGGATTTACGAGCAGTACTTC	CASSPTGTGIYEQYF
-	TRBJ1-6	TRBV30	once	TGTGCCTGGAGTCAGAATTCACCCCTCCACTTT	CAWSQNSPLHF
-	TRBJ1-1	TRBV5-5	-	TGTGCCAGCAGCTTGTCGGGCACTGAAGCTTTCTTT	CASSLSGTEAFF
-	TRBJ2-7	TRBV6-5	-	TGTGCCAGCAGACCCGAGTTGTCCTACGAGCAGTACTTC	CASRPELSYEQYF
-	TRBJ1-1	TRBV3-1/TRBV3-2	-	TGTGCCAGCAGTCTCAGGGGTTATGGTACTGAAGCTTTCTTT	CASSLRGYGTEAFF
-	TRBJ2-2	TRBV14	-	TGTGCCAGCAGCCAAGTTCCAGGCCACGGGGAGCTGTTTTTT	CASSQVPGHGELFF
-	TRBJ2-1	TRBV28	-	TGTGCCAGCAGTTCCCGAGCCCGAAGCTCCTACAATGAGCAGTTCTTC	CASSSRARSSYNEQFF